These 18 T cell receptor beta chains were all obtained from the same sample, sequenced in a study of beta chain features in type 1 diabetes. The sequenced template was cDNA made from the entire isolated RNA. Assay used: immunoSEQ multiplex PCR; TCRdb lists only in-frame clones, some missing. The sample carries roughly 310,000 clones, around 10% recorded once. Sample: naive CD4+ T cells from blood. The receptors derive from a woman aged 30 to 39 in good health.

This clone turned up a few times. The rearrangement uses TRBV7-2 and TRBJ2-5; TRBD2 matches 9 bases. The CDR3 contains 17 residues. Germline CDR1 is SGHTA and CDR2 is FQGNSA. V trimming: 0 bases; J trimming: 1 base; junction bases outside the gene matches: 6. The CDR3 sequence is CASSLALELAGQETQYF. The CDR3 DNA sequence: TGTGCCAGCAGCTTAGCGCTCGAACTAGCGGGCCAAGAGACCCAGTACTTC. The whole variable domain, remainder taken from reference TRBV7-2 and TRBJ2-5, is GAGVSQSPSNKVTEKGKDVELRCDPISGHTALYWYRQSLGQGLEFLIYFQGNSAPDKSGLPSDRFSAERTGGSVSTLTIQRTQQEDSAVYLCASSLALELAGQETQYFGPGTRLLVL.

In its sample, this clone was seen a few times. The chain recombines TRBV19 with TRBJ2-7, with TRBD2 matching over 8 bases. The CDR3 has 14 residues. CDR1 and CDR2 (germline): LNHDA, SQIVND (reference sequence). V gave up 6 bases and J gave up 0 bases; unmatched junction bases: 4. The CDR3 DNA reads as TGTGCCAGTAGCTTCAGCGGGAGCTCCTACGAGCAGTACTTC. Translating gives CASSFSGSSYEQYF.

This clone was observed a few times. The DNA for the CDR3 is TGTGCCAGCAGCTTAGGCCTAGGCGAGCAGTACTTC. Its translation: CASSLGLGEQYF. The chain combines TRBV7-2 with TRBJ2-7; D not resolved. In germline, CDR1 is SGHTA, CDR2 FQGNSA. Trimming cost V 1 base and J 6 bases, with 7 bases left between them. CDR3 length equals 12 residues.

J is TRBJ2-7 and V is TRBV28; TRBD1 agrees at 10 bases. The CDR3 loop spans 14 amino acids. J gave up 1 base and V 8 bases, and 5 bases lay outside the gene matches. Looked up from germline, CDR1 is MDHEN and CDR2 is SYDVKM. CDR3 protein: CASRGTGDSYEQYF. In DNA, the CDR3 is TGTGCCAGCCGTGGGACAGGGGATTCCTACGAGCAGTACTTC.

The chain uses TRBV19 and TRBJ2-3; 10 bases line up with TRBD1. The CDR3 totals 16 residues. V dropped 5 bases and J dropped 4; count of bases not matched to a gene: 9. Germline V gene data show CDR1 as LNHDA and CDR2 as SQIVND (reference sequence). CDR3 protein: CASSERQGAGPDTQYF. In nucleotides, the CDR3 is TGTGCCAGTAGTGAGCGACAGGGGGCTGGCCCAGATACGCAGTATTTT.

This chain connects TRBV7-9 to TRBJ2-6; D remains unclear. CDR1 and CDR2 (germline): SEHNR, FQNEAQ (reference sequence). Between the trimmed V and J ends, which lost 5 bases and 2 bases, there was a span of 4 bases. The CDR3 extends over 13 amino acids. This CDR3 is CASSPTGANVLTF. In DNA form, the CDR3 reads TGTGCCAGCAGCCCCACTGGGGCCAACGTCCTGACTTTC.

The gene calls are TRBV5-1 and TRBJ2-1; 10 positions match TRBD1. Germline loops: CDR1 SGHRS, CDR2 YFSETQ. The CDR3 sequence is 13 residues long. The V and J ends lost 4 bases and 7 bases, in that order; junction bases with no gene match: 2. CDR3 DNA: TGCGCCAGCAGCCGGACAGGGGGAAATGAGCAGTTCTTC. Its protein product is CASSRTGGNEQFF.

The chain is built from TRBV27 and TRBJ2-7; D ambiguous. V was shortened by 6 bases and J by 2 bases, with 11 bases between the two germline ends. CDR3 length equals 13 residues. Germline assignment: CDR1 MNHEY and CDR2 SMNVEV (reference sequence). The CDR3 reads CASSPSGPYEQYF. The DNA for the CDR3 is TGTGCCAGCAGCCCCAGTGGTCCCTACGAGCAGTACTTC.

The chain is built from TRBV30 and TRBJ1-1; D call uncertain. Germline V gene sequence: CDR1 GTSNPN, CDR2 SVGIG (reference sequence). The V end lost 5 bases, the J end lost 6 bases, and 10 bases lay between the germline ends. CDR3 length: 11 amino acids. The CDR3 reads CAWADFSEAFF. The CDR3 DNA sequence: TGTGCCTGGGCGGACTTCTCTGAAGCTTTCTTT. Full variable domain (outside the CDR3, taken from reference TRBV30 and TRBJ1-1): SQTIHQWPATLVQPVGSPLSLECTVEGTSNPNLYWYRQAAGRGLQLLFYSVGIGQISSEVPQNLSASRPQDRQFILSSKKLLLSDSGFYLCAWADFSEAFFGQGTRLTVV.

The DNA for the CDR3 is TGTGCCAGCAGTAAACAATGGGACTACCACGAGCAGTACTTC. The encoded protein is CASSKQWDYHEQYF. The chain recombines TRBV2 with TRBJ2-7, with 7 nucleotides matching TRBD2. V dropped 5 bases and J dropped 5; count of bases not matched to a gene: 9. Per germline, CDR1 SNHLY and CDR2 FYNNEI. The CDR3 runs 14 residues.

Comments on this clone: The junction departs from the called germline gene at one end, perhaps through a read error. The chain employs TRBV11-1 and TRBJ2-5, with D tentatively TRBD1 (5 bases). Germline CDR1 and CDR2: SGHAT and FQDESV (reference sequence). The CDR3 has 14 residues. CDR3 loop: CASSLETASEAQYF. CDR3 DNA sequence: TGTGCCAGCAGCTTAGAGACAGCGTCAGAGGCCCAGTACTTC.

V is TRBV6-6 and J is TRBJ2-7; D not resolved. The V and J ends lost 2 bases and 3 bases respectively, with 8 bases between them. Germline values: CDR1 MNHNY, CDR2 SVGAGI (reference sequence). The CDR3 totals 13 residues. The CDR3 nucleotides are TGTGCCAGCAGTTACGAGGCGAACTACGAGCAGTACTTC. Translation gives CASSYEANYEQYF.

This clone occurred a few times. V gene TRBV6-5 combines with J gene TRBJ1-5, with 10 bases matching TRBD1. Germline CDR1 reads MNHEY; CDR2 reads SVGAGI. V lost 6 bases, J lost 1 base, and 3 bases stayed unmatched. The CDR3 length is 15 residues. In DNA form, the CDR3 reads TGTGCCAGCAGCTTGGACAGGGGGAGCAATCAGCCCCAGCATTTT. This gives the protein CASSLDRGSNQPQHF.

CDR3 sequence (DNA): TGTGCCAGCAGCTCCGGGACTAGCGGTACCTACGAGCAGTACTTC. Translated: CASSSGTSGTYEQYF. The J gene is TRBJ2-7, the V gene TRBV7-9; 11 bases are shared with TRBD2. The CDR3 runs to 15 residues. From germline, CDR1 is SEHNR and CDR2 FQNEAQ (reference sequence). Unmatched junction bases numbered 4, after V lost 4 bases and J lost 2 bases.

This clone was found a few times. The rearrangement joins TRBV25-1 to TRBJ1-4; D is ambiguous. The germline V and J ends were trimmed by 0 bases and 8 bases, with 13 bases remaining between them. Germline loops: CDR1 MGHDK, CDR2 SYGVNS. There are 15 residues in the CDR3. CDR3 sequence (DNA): TGTGCCAGCAGTGAATACGGCGGGGTTGGAGAAAAACTGTTTTTT. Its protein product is CASSEYGGVGEKLFF.

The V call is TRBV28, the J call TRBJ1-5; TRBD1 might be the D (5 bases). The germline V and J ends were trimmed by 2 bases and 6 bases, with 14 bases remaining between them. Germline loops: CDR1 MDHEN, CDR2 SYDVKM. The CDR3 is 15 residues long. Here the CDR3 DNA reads TGTGCCAGCAGTTTAAGAGGCAGGGCCCTTCAGCCCCAGCATTTT. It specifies CASSLRGRALQPQHF.

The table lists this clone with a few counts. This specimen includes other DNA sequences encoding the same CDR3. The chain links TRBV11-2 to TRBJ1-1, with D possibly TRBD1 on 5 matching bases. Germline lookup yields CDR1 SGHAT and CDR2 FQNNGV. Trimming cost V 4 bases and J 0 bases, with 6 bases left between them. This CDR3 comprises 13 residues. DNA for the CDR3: TGTGCCAGCAGCTCGACAGTGAACACTGAAGCTTTCTTT. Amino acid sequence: CASSSTVNTEAFF. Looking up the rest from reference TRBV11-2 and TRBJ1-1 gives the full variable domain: EAGVAQSPRYKIIEKRQSVAFWCNPISGHATLYWYQQILGQGPKLLIQFQNNGVVDDSQLPKDRFSAERLKGVDSTLKIQPAKLEDSAVYLCASSSTVNTEAFFGQGTRLTVV.

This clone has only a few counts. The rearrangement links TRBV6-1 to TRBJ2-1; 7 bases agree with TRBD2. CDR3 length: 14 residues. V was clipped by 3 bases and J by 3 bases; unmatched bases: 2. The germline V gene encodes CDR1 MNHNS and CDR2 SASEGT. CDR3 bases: TGTGCCAGCAGTGATGGCGGGGGCTACAATGAGCAGTTCTTC. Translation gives CASSDGGGYNEQFF.